The present T cell receptor beta chain was sequenced within a study of identical twins. A single record per CDR3 protein comes from TCRdb applying MiXCR to the 5' RACE reads. The sample records roughly 350,000 distinct CDR3 sequences, about 12% being singletons. The J segment lost 2 bases and the V segment lost 0 bases, leaving 7 bases of the junction unmatched. This CDR3 has 17 amino acids. The germline V gene has CDR1 LGHNA and CDR2 YNFKEQ. This sample also belongs to another study, concerning yellow fever vaccine responses in identical twins.

This chain links TRBV4-2 with TRBJ2-5, with 9 bases fitting TRBD1. The sequence was obtained from a woman aged 18-29 years in good health. The sample comprised CD8+ T cells sorted from blood. The CDR3 sequence is CASSQDRTGEGQETQYF. The CDR3 DNA reads TGTGCCAGCAGCCAAGATCGGACAGGGGAGGGACAAGAGACCCAGTACTTC.